This T cell receptor beta chain was recovered during a study of technical replicates of blood from a few donors. Here immunoSEQ multiplex PCR was the method, and the copy in TCRdb shows in-frame clones only, minus some. This sample has over 10,000 clones, with roughly 93% found just once. Germline loops: CDR1 KGHSH, CDR2 LQKENI. This CDR3 is built from 15 residues. V lost 1 base and J 0 bases, leaving 6 bases between the germline ends. The gene calls are TRBV18 and TRBJ1-4; D is perhaps TRBD1 (6 bases). Sequenced: PBMCs. The sequence came from a human donor in good health. CDR3 loop: CASSPRQATNEKLFF. In DNA, the CDR3 is TGTGCCAGCTCACCACGACAGGCAACTAATGAAAAACTGTTTTTT.